Listed below are T cell receptor beta chains from one sample, sequenced in a study of T-cell memory formation after mild COVID-19. A single record per CDR3 protein comes from TCRdb applying MiXCR to the 5' RACE reads. The sample has 45,000 to 50,000 distinct CDR3 sequences, about 7.3% seen once; the top ten hold roughly 1.3%. Sequenced material: PBMCs or a T cell subset sorted from them (not recorded which). Every receptor here comes from a man in his late teens or twenties who had mild COVID-19 (a few samples of this study predate the infection). Cell type and time point are not known. CDR3s include the opening cysteine and the closing phenylalanine or tryptophan. The D gene is left open where the match is weak. Clone size is not always given. Where it is, it says once, few, many or a class for expanded clones.

D	V	size	J	CDR3	DNA
TRBD2	TRBV4-3	NA	TRBJ2-1	CASSLAGRDEQFF	TGCGCCAGCAGCCTAGCGGGAAGGGATGAGCAGTTCTTC
NA	TRBV7-9	NA	TRBJ1-1	CASSSPGHWNTEAFF	TGTGCCAGCAGCTCGCCGGGACATTGGAACACTGAAGCTTTCTTT
NA	TRBV2	NA	TRBJ2-6	CASIEGSSGANVLTF	TGTGCCAGCATAGAGGGGAGCTCTGGGGCCAACGTCCTGACTTTC
NA	TRBV23-1	few	TRBJ2-2	CASSQSCPKASGELFF	TGCGCCAGCAGTCAATCGTGCCCCAAGGCGAGCGGGGAGCTGTTTTTT
NA	TRBV5-6	few	TRBJ1-1	CASSFPGLNTEAFF	TGTGCCAGCAGCTTTCCGGGGCTTAACACTGAAGCTTTCTTT
TRBD2	TRBV7-9	few	TRBJ2-1	CASSKEGLAGGREQFF	TGTGCCAGCAGCAAGGAGGGACTAGCGGGGGGACGGGAGCAGTTCTTC
NA	TRBV7-9	few	TRBJ1-1	CASSREQQGNTEAFF	TGTGCCAGCAGCCGTGAGCAACAGGGGAACACTGAAGCTTTCTTT
TRBD2	TRBV6-5	few	TRBJ2-1	CASSSGGLNEQFF	TGTGCCAGCAGTAGCGGGGGGCTCAATGAGCAGTTCTTC
TRBD1	TRBV28	many	TRBJ2-5	CASSSSGTVQETQYF	TGTGCCAGCAGTTCCTCCGGGACAGTCCAAGAGACCCAGTACTTC
NA	TRBV5-6	few	TRBJ1-5	CASSRHEASNIRQPQHF	TGTGCCAGCAGCCGCCACGAAGCGTCCAACATACGTCAGCCCCAGCATTTT
NA	TRBV7-2	many	TRBJ2-1	CASSLARRAGIDEQFF	TGTGCCAGCAGCTTAGCGCGCCGGGCGGGTATCGATGAGCAGTTCTTC
NA	TRBV12-3/TRBV12-4	few	TRBJ1-4	CASSLEGGKLFF	TGTGCCAGCAGTTTAGAGGGGGGAAAACTGTTTTTT
NA	TRBV25-1	few	TRBJ2-7	CASSEAGYEQYF	TGTGCCAGCAGTGAAGCCGGGTACGAGCAGTACTTC
NA	TRBV28	few	TRBJ2-5	CASSFSGRQETQYF	TGTGCCAGCAGTTTCAGTGGAAGACAAGAGACCCAGTACTTC
TRBD1	TRBV10-3	few	TRBJ1-1	CAISLQGGNSEAFF	TGTGCCATCAGTTTACAGGGGGGCAATTCGGAGGCTTTCTTT
NA	TRBV7-2	NA	TRBJ1-6	CASSAGTGSPLHF	TGTGCCAGCAGCGCCGGGACGGGGTCACCCCTCCACTTT
TRBD2	TRBV18	few	TRBJ2-3	CASSPPGTGGPDTQYF	TGTGCCAGCTCACCACCAGGGACGGGAGGCCCAGATACGCAGTATTTT
NA	TRBV5-1	few	TRBJ2-5	CASSLVREETQYF	TGCGCCAGCAGCTTGGTCCGGGAAGAGACCCAGTACTTC
TRBD1	TRBV12-3/TRBV12-4	NA	TRBJ2-7	CASSSQGQGNDEQYF	TGTGCCAGCAGTTCGCAGGGACAGGGGAACGACGAGCAGTACTTC
TRBD1	TRBV7-2	many	TRBJ1-1	CASSLRTGGPEGAFF	TGTGCCAGCAGCTTAAGGACAGGGGGACCCGAGGGGGCTTTCTTT
NA	TRBV5-6	few	TRBJ2-4	CASSPRTRGIQYF	TGTGCCAGCAGCCCCAGGACCCGGGGCATTCAGTACTTC
TRBD1	TRBV7-2	few	TRBJ2-6	CASSGRDRGTGANVLTF	TGTGCCAGCAGCGGCCGGGACAGGGGTACAGGGGCCAACGTCCTGACTTTC
NA	TRBV9	few	TRBJ2-2	CASSSTSSPTGAELFF	TGTGCCAGCAGCTCCACTTCTAGCCCAACTGGGGCGGAGCTGTTTTTT
NA	TRBV5-1	many	TRBJ2-5	CASSLGMVGTQYF	TGCGCCAGCAGCTTGGGGATGGTGGGGACCCAGTACTTC
NA	TRBV18	NA	TRBJ1-6	CASSPIPGVRSYNSPLHF	TGTGCCAGCTCACCCATTCCGGGGGTACGCTCCTATAATTCACCCCTCCACTTT
TRBD2	TRBV6-2/TRBV6-3	few	TRBJ2-1	CASINSGGRYNEQFF	TGTGCCAGCATTAATAGCGGGGGACGCTACAATGAGCAGTTCTTC
TRBD1	TRBV5-1	few	TRBJ1-6	CASSLAPQGANSPLHF	TGCGCCAGCAGCTTGGCCCCCCAGGGGGCAAACTCACCCCTCCACTTT
TRBD1	TRBV5-1	few	TRBJ1-5	CASSSGTGNQPQHF	TGCGCCAGCAGCTCCGGGACAGGGAACCAGCCCCAGCATTTT
TRBD1	TRBV7-9	many	TRBJ1-1	CASSLANRGSDTEAFF	TGTGCCAGCAGCTTAGCGAACAGGGGATCGGACACTGAAGCTTTCTTT
TRBD1	TRBV7-8	many	TRBJ2-5	CASRGQGNIPETQYF	TGTGCCAGCAGGGGACAGGGAAACATTCCGGAGACCCAGTACTTC
NA	TRBV3-1	NA	TRBJ2-2	CASSQVSGDVTGELFF	TGTGCCAGCAGCCAAGTTTCAGGGGACGTCACCGGGGAGCTGTTTTTT
NA	TRBV4-3	few	TRBJ1-2	CASSQVLGRGAHGYTF	TGCGCCAGCAGCCAAGTACTGGGCCGGGGGGCTCATGGCTACACCTTC
NA	TRBV7-9	NA	TRBJ2-2	CASSYGLAGTGELFF	TGTGCCAGCAGCTACGGCCTAGCAGGCACCGGGGAGCTGTTTTTT
TRBD1	TRBV6-2/TRBV6-3	NA	TRBJ1-1	CASRATGATEAFF	TGTGCCAGCAGGGCGACAGGGGCCACTGAAGCTTTCTTT
NA	TRBV4-3	NA	TRBJ2-5	CASSQITGEQGTQYF	TGCGCCAGCAGCCAAATAACGGGGGAACAAGGGACCCAGTACTTC